A selection of T cell receptor beta chains follows, all from one sample in a study of beta chain features in type 1 diabetes. TCRdb keeps only in-frame clones here, not all; method: immunoSEQ multiplex PCR. The sample yields about 260,000 clones, around 68% seen once. Sequencing was carried out using naive CD4+ T cells from blood. The receptors stem from a man aged 25-45 years in good health. The CDR3 runs from the conserved cysteine through the conserved F or W. A D gene is named only where the DNA matches it firmly. Expanded clones are given a class, and other clones once, few, many or no size at all.

v_gene	abundance	j_gene	d_gene	CDR3nt	CDR3aa
TRBV7-2	NA	TRBJ2-3	NA	TGTGCCAGCAGTCCTGGCTCCACAGATACGCAGTATTTT	CASSPGSTDTQYF
TRBV30	few	TRBJ1-2	NA	TGTGCCTGGAGATCGAAGGGCGGCTACACCTTC	CAWRSKGGYTF
TRBV11-2	once	TRBJ2-3	NA	TGTGCCAGCAGCGAACCGGATACGCAGTATTTT	CASSEPDTQYF
TRBV7-9	NA	TRBJ2-3	NA	TGTGCCAGCAGCCGTTCTATAAGCACAGATACGCAGTATTTT	CASSRSISTDTQYF
TRBV7-6	NA	TRBJ1-1	TRBD1	TGTGCCAGCAGCTTCGACAGGGGGAACACTGAAGCTTTCTTT	CASSFDRGNTEAFF
TRBV30	few	TRBJ2-5	NA	TGTGCCTGGAGTTTAGGGACCCAAGAGACCCAGTACTTC	CAWSLGTQETQYF
TRBV29-1	few	TRBJ2-5	TRBD1	TGCAGCGACAAACAGGGGAGCCAAGAGACCCAGTACTTC	CSDKQGSQETQYF
TRBV15	NA	TRBJ1-1	NA	TGTGCCACCAGCAGAGATGGGTGGGCTGAAGCTTTCTTT	CATSRDGWAEAFF
TRBV30	NA	TRBJ2-1	NA	TGTGCCGCGCGGAGGGGGATGAATGAGCAGTTCTTC	CAARRGMNEQFF
TRBV30	few	TRBJ2-5	NA	TGTGCCTGGAGTCCTCTGCACTGGTACCAAGAGACCCAGTACTTC	CAWSPLHWYQETQYF
TRBV30	once	TRBJ2-5	NA	TGTGCCTGGAGTGGCTCTACAGGTCGGGGGCCCCAAGAGACCCAGTACTTC	CAWSGSTGRGPQETQYF
TRBV14	once	TRBJ1-6	NA	TGTGCCAGCAGTCTTAGGGACCTGTTACCCCTCCACTTT	CASSLRDLLPLHF
TRBV7-8	NA	TRBJ2-1	TRBD1	TGTGTCACGCGGGACAGGGGGAAGAATGAGCAGTTCTTC	CVTRDRGKNEQFF
TRBV14	NA	TRBJ2-7	NA	TGTGCCAGCAGCCAAGAGCCACTTTCCATCCAGCCCTCGGACTTC	CASSQEPLSIQPSDF
TRBV18	NA	TRBJ1-6	NA	TGTGCCAGCTCACCACCGGGACAATCACCCCTCCACTTT	CASSPPGQSPLHF
TRBV7-2	NA	TRBJ2-1	TRBD2	TGTGCCAGCAGCTTGACTAGCGGTGCCAATGAGCAGTTCTTC	CASSLTSGANEQFF
TRBV30	once	TRBJ2-1	NA	TGTGCCTGGAGTGAGAGGGGTCGTCCCTACAATGAGCAGTTCTTC	CAWSERGRPYNEQFF
TRBV29-1	NA	TRBJ2-7	NA	TGCAGCGTTACGGAGGGGTCCTACGAGCAGTACTTC	CSVTEGSYEQYF
TRBV30	NA	TRBJ2-4	NA	TGTGCCTGGAGGCCGGGGGCGGGAAACATTCAGTACTTC	CAWRPGAGNIQYF
TRBV7-9	NA	TRBJ2-6	NA	TGTGCCAGCAGCTTAGAAAGGACAGACCCTGGGGCCAACGTCCTGACTTTC	CASSLERTDPGANVLTF
TRBV30	NA	TRBJ1-5	TRBD1	TGTGCCTGGAGGGGACAGGGTGAGCAGCCCCAGCATTTT	CAWRGQGEQPQHF
TRBV6-5	NA	TRBJ2-3	NA	TGTGCCAGCAGCCGCGAGGCGGGCACAGATACGCAGTATTTT	CASSREAGTDTQYF
TRBV30	NA	TRBJ1-1	NA	TGTGCCTGGAGTAGCAACAGGGCGAACACTGAAGCTTTCTTT	CAWSSNRANTEAFF
TRBV4-1	NA	TRBJ2-7	TRBD1	TGCGCCAGCAGCCACGACAGGGTGAACCACGAGCAGTACTTC	CASSHDRVNHEQYF
TRBV7-2	once	TRBJ2-5	NA	TGTGCCAGCAGCTTAGGATGGAGGGAGACCCAGTACTTC	CASSLGWRETQYF
TRBV30	NA	TRBJ1-1	NA	TGTGCCTGGAGTGCGTCAGTTGGAGCTTTCTTT	CAWSASVGAFF
TRBV29-1	NA	TRBJ2-7	TRBD1	TGCAGCGTAGGACGGGGACAGCCCCTTCGGGAGCAGTACTTC	CSVGRGQPLREQYF
TRBV10-2	NA	TRBJ2-5	NA	TGCGCCAGCGGAGCTTGGGCCCAGTACTTC	CASGAWAQYF
TRBV29-1	few	TRBJ2-7	NA	TGCAGCGTGGGTGCAGCGACTTCCTACGAGCAGTACTTC	CSVGAATSYEQYF
TRBV7-2	once	TRBJ2-3	TRBD1	TGTGCCAGCAGCCCCTTCGGGACAGCCACAGATACGCAGTATTTT	CASSPFGTATDTQYF
TRBV14	NA	TRBJ2-3	NA	TGTGCCAGCAGCCCACTCTTAGTTTGGCAGGGACCAGATACGCAGTATTTT	CASSPLLVWQGPDTQYF
TRBV10-3	NA	TRBJ2-5	TRBD2	TGTGCCATCAGTACCCGGGGGGGTCCCCAAGAGACCCAGTACTTC	CAISTRGGPQETQYF
TRBV29-1	NA	TRBJ1-2	NA	TGCAGCGTCGGTTTAGAGGAGCAGGGGATCTATGGCTACACCTTC	CSVGLEEQGIYGYTF
TRBV29-1	NA	TRBJ1-1	NA	TGCAGCGTTGAAGGTCAGAGGAACACTGAAGCTTTCTTT	CSVEGQRNTEAFF
TRBV29-1	few	TRBJ2-1	TRBD2	TGCAGCGCCGGACTAGCGGGAGTCGATGAGCAGTTCTTC	CSAGLAGVDEQFF
TRBV29-1	few	TRBJ2-3	NA	TGCAGCGTTGCTGGCAGCAGCAGGTTGGGCACAGATACGCAGTATTTT	CSVAGSSRLGTDTQYF
TRBV9	NA	TRBJ2-2	NA	TGTGCCAGCAGCGTAGATGGCTGGCGGACCGGGGAGCTGTTTTTT	CASSVDGWRTGELFF
TRBV5-1	NA	TRBJ1-6	NA	TGCGCCAGCAGCCCTGGGGACCCCTCCGGGGGTTCACCCCTCCACTTT	CASSPGDPSGGSPLHF
TRBV30	NA	TRBJ2-7	NA	TGTGCCTGGAGCCGCACTACTTCCTACGAGCAGTACTTC	CAWSRTTSYEQYF
TRBV30	NA	TRBJ2-7	NA	TGTGCCTGGAGCGGGGCCTACGAGCAGTACTTC	CAWSGAYEQYF
TRBV25-1	few	TRBJ2-5	TRBD2	TGTGCCAGCAGTCGGGCTAGCGGGACCCAAGAGACCCAGTACTTC	CASSRASGTQETQYF
TRBV7-8	NA	TRBJ2-3	NA	TGTGCCAGCAGCTCGAGAGAGACAGGCACAGATACGCAGTATTTT	CASSSRETGTDTQYF
TRBV14	few	TRBJ2-7	NA	TGTGCCAGCAGCCAAGTCTCTGACGAGCAGTACTTC	CASSQVSDEQYF
TRBV29-1	few	TRBJ2-7	TRBD1	TGCAGCGTTGACTTGGACAGGGGGTTTGCGTACGAGCAGTACTTC	CSVDLDRGFAYEQYF
TRBV4-3	NA	TRBJ2-1	NA	TGCGCCAGCAGCCAAGAACAAAGCGCGATAATTGAGCAGTTCTTC	CASSQEQSAIIEQFF
TRBV4-3	NA	TRBJ2-7	NA	TGCGCCAGCAGCCAGGCCCCCGAGCGGACCATGCCCTACGAGCAGTACTTC	CASSQAPERTMPYEQYF
TRBV6-6	NA	TRBJ2-7	NA	TGTGCCAGCAGTTACTTGGACAACAGTTTCTTC	CASSYLDNSFF
TRBV5-1	NA	TRBJ2-7	TRBD1	TGCGCCAGCAGCCCCGGGACAGGGCGCTACGAGCAGTACTTC	CASSPGTGRYEQYF
TRBV25-1	NA	TRBJ2-1	TRBD1	TGTGCCAGCAGTGAACCGGGACAGGGGAATTACAATGAGCAGTTCTTC	CASSEPGQGNYNEQFF
TRBV30	few	TRBJ1-5	NA	TGTGCCTGGAGTCGGCAGGGGAGCCAGCCCCAGCATTTT	CAWSRQGSQPQHF
TRBV29-1	few	TRBJ2-1	NA	TGCAGCGTTGGTTACGGCAATGAGCAGTTCTTC	CSVGYGNEQFF
TRBV29-1	NA	TRBJ1-1	NA	TGCAGCGGCAGACAGGTATTGAACACTGAAGCTTTCTTT	CSGRQVLNTEAFF
TRBV30	NA	TRBJ2-3	TRBD2	TGTGCCTGGTCCCAGCGGGACACAGATACGCAGTATTTT	CAWSQRDTDTQYF
TRBV28	NA	TRBJ2-7	NA	TGTGCCAGCAGCCTGACAATTTACGAGCAGTACTTC	CASSLTIYEQYF
TRBV5-1	NA	TRBJ2-1	TRBD1	TGCGCCAGCAGGGGGACAGGGACCTACAATGAGCAGTTCTTC	CASRGTGTYNEQFF
TRBV2	few	TRBJ2-5	NA	TGTGCCAGCACCACGGGGTACCAAGAGACCCAGTACTTC	CASTTGYQETQYF
TRBV2	NA	TRBJ2-1	NA	TGTGCCAGCAGTGGGACAAGCTATTACAATGAGCAGTTCTTC	CASSGTSYYNEQFF
TRBV5-4	NA	TRBJ2-5	NA	TGTGCCAGCAGCTCGGGGACCTTAGAGACCCAGTACTTC	CASSSGTLETQYF
TRBV4-3	few	TRBJ2-4	NA	TGCGCCAGCAGCCAAGTACTCGCCAAAAACATTCAGTACTTC	CASSQVLAKNIQYF